The rows below give T cell receptor beta chains drawn from one sample of a study of neoadjuvant anti-PD-1 for oral cavity cancer. Assay used: immunoSEQ multiplex PCR; TCRdb lists only in-frame clones, some missing. Of about 37,000 clones listed, around 40% are singletons. The sample was tumor tissue, taken after nivolumab (anti-PD-1) treatment. Source of these receptors: a person aged 40 to 85 with oral cavity squamous cell carcinoma. Each CDR3 is given with its conserved first and last residue. The D gene is left open where the match is weak. Rows may omit the clone size; those that give it use once, few, many or a size class.

len,abundance,j_gene,v_gene,d_gene,CDR3aa,CDR3nt
15,NA,TRBJ1-2,TRBV11-2,TRBD1,CASSLEAGGGYGYTF,TGTGCCAGCAGCTTAGAGGCAGGGGGCGGCTATGGCTACACCTTC
14,NA,TRBJ2-5,TRBV15,TRBD2,CATSRAGGEETQYF,TGTGCCACCAGCAGAGCGGGGGGGGAAGAGACCCAGTACTTC
14,few,TRBJ1-5,TRBV27,NA,CASSFSHGEGPQHF,TGTGCCAGCAGTTTTAGTCACGGGGAAGGGCCCCAGCATTTT
15,few,TRBJ2-2,TRBV5-1,TRBD2,CASSAGGQNTGELFF,TGCGCCAGCAGCGCGGGGGGACAAAACACCGGGGAGCTGTTTTTT
11,many,TRBJ2-1,TRBV20-1,NA,CSARGGNEQFF,TGCAGTGCTAGGGGGGGCAATGAGCAGTTCTTC
14,NA,TRBJ1-2,TRBV5-1,NA,CASSPWTSGGGYTF,TGCGCCAGCAGCCCCTGGACGTCGGGCGGTGGCTACACCTTC
12,NA,TRBJ2-1,TRBV7-9,NA,CASSSLGLEQFF,TGTGCCAGCAGCTCACTAGGCCTTGAGCAGTTCTTC
11,NA,TRBJ2-1,TRBV5-1,NA,CASSLNNEQFF,TGCGCCAGCAGCTTGAACAATGAGCAGTTCTTC
17,NA,TRBJ2-7,TRBV27,TRBD2,CASSLWASGGPPTEQYF,TGTGCCAGCAGTTTATGGGCTAGCGGGGGGCCGCCTACCGAGCAGTACTTC
14,NA,TRBJ2-5,TRBV5-4,NA,CASSLAPGAETQYF,TGTGCCAGCAGCTTGGCCCCGGGGGCAGAGACCCAGTACTTC
15,NA,TRBJ2-3,TRBV5-4,NA,CASSLEGAGGDTQYF,TGTGCCAGCAGCTTGGAGGGGGCGGGGGGAGATACGCAGTATTTT
15,few,TRBJ1-4,TRBV2,NA,CASSDHDRSNEKLFF,TGTGCCAGCAGCGACCACGACAGGTCTAATGAAAAACTGTTTTTT
14,few,TRBJ1-2,TRBV6-6,TRBD1,CASRRTGGGYGYTF,TGTGCCAGCAGGCGGACAGGGGGAGGCTATGGCTACACCTTC
14,NA,TRBJ1-4,TRBV5-1,TRBD1,CASSWGQGGEKLFF,TGCGCCAGCAGCTGGGGACAGGGGGGTGAAAAACTGTTTTTT
17,NA,TRBJ1-1,TRBV19,TRBD1,CASSSWGTGVENTEAFF,TGTGCCAGTAGTAGTTGGGGGACAGGGGTTGAGAACACTGAAGCTTTCTTT
15,few,TRBJ1-1,TRBV5-1,NA,CASSFDGLWNTEAFF,TGCGCCAGCAGCTTTGACGGGTTGTGGAACACTGAAGCTTTCTTT
14,few,TRBJ1-4,TRBV5-1,TRBD1,CASSLRTGEEKLFF,TGCGCCAGCAGCCTGAGGACAGGGGAAGAAAAACTGTTTTTT
16,NA,TRBJ2-3,TRBV7-3,TRBD2,CASSLSSGGPTDTQYF,TGTGCCAGCAGCTTATCTTCGGGAGGGCCTACAGATACGCAGTATTTT
14,NA,TRBJ1-6,TRBV6-5,TRBD1,CASRYTGGGSPLHF,TGTGCCAGCAGATACACAGGGGGTGGATCACCCCTCCACTTT
13,few,TRBJ2-7,TRBV7-9,NA,CASSLANSYEQYF,TGTGCCAGCAGCTTGGCAAACTCCTACGAGCAGTACTTC
14,few,TRBJ1-2,TRBV6-5,TRBD1,CASSTGTGNYGYTF,TGTGCCAGCAGTACCGGGACAGGGAACTATGGCTACACCTTC
14,NA,TRBJ1-2,TRBV27,NA,CASRYNTGNYGYTF,TGTGCCAGCAGATACAACACAGGAAACTATGGCTACACCTTC
13,NA,TRBJ2-2,TRBV29-1,NA,CSVERPNTGELFF,TGCAGCGTTGAAAGGCCGAACACCGGGGAGCTGTTTTTT
12,NA,TRBJ2-3,TRBV30,NA,CAWKGWGDTQYF,TGTGCCTGGAAGGGGTGGGGAGATACGCAGTATTTT
14,once,TRBJ2-7,TRBV30,NA,CAWSSNSGYYEQYF,TGTGCCTGGAGTAGCAACAGTGGCTACTACGAGCAGTACTTC
15,NA,TRBJ2-7,TRBV19,TRBD2,CASSGRTRTPYEQYF,TGTGCCAGTAGCGGGAGGACGCGAACCCCCTACGAGCAGTACTTC
13,NA,TRBJ1-2,TRBV6-5,NA,CASSSGIFYGYTF,TGTGCCAGCAGTTCCGGGATATTCTATGGCTACACCTTC
14,NA,TRBJ1-5,TRBV10-2,NA,CASSESGLEQPQHF,TGCGCCAGCAGTGAGTCAGGCCTGGAACAGCCCCAGCATTTT
16,few,TRBJ2-1,TRBV13,TRBD2,CASSPAAGGPYNEQFF,TGTGCCAGCAGCCCCGCGGCGGGAGGCCCCTACAATGAGCAGTTCTTC
16,NA,TRBJ2-7,TRBV15,TRBD2,CATSREAQREGWEQYF,TGTGCCACCAGCAGAGAAGCCCAGCGGGAGGGCTGGGAGCAGTACTTC
13,NA,TRBJ1-1,TRBV2,NA,CASSLEGGLEAFF,TGTGCCAGCAGTCTAGAGGGGGGGCTTGAAGCTTTCTTT
14,few,TRBJ1-2,TRBV18,NA,CASSPSDRTYGYTF,TGTGCCAGCTCACCGTCTGACAGGACCTATGGCTACACCTTC
13,NA,TRBJ2-2,TRBV30,NA,CAWSASHLGELFF,TGTGCCTGGAGTGCAAGTCACCTCGGGGAGCTGTTTTTT
15,NA,TRBJ1-5,TRBV5-1,NA,CASRRDSQGNQPQHF,TGCGCCAGCAGACGGGACTCACAGGGCAATCAGCCCCAGCATTTT
14,few,TRBJ2-1,TRBV7-9,TRBD1,CASSLGQGNGEQFF,TGTGCCAGCAGCTTGGGACAGGGGAACGGTGAGCAGTTCTTC
13,NA,TRBJ1-1,TRBV4-2,NA,CASSPFGDTEAFF,TGTGCCAGCAGCCCCTTTGGTGACACTGAAGCTTTCTTT
14,few,TRBJ2-7,TRBV12-5,NA,CASGYRDTADEQYF,TGTGCTAGTGGTTACCGGGACACCGCGGACGAGCAGTACTTC
14,NA,TRBJ2-1,TRBV9,NA,CASSARGSYNEQFF,TGTGCCAGCAGCGCCAGGGGCTCCTACAATGAGCAGTTCTTC
16,NA,TRBJ2-5,TRBV7-9,TRBD1,CASSLSPGTGDETQYF,TGTGCCAGCAGCCTAAGCCCCGGGACAGGAGACGAGACCCAGTACTTC
12,few,TRBJ1-2,TRBV30,NA,CAWSPYLGGYTF,TGTGCCTGGAGTCCCTACCTGGGAGGCTACACCTTC
13,many,TRBJ2-2,TRBV6-6,TRBD1,CASTTGDTGELFF,TGTGCCAGCACTACAGGGGACACCGGGGAGCTGTTTTTT
14,many,TRBJ1-6,TRBV7-8,TRBD1,CASSRQGNGSPLHF,TGTGCCAGCAGTCGACAGGGAAATGGATCACCCCTCCACTTT
16,NA,TRBJ2-1,TRBV9,TRBD1,CASSTPPGQGKNEQFF,TGTGCCAGCAGCACCCCCCCGGGACAGGGTAAGAATGAGCAGTTCTTC
15,NA,TRBJ2-1,TRBV5-6,NA,CASSLGTNSYNEQFF,TGTGCCAGCAGCTTGGGGACAAACTCCTACAATGAGCAGTTCTTC
14,NA,TRBJ2-5,TRBV2,NA,CASSGGFSKETQYF,TGTGCCAGCAGTGGGGGTTTTTCCAAAGAGACCCAGTACTTC
16,NA,TRBJ1-1,TRBV28,TRBD1,CASSNPLGQGNTEAFF,TGTGCCAGCAGTAACCCCTTAGGACAGGGGAACACTGAAGCTTTCTTT
15,few,TRBJ1-1,TRBV5-6,NA,CASSIYRQVGAEAFF,TGTGCCAGCAGCATTTACCGACAGGTAGGGGCGGAAGCTTTCTTT
10,NA,TRBJ2-5,TRBV29-1,NA,CSGGQETQYF,TGCAGCGGCGGGCAAGAGACCCAGTACTTC
13,few,TRBJ1-2,TRBV11-2,NA,CASSLAGASGYTF,TGTGCCAGCAGCTTAGCGGGGGCTAGTGGCTACACCTTC
13,few,TRBJ1-1,TRBV5-1,NA,CASSLGSTGEAFF,TGCGCCAGCAGCTTAGGGTCGACAGGTGAAGCTTTCTTT
15,NA,TRBJ2-5,TRBV27,NA,CASSLSRGGPETQYF,TGTGCCAGCAGTTTATCGAGAGGAGGGCCAGAGACCCAGTACTTC
16,NA,TRBJ1-3,TRBV10-3,NA,CAITPGGSLSGNTIYF,TGTGCCATCACCCCCGGGGGCTCCCTCTCTGGAAACACCATATATTTT
14,NA,TRBJ1-1,TRBV9,TRBD1,CASSAGQGGTEAFF,TGTGCCAGCAGCGCCGGACAGGGAGGGACTGAAGCTTTCTTT